The present entry profiles one T cell receptor beta chain with its context. Its matching antigen is unknown. The data were obtained in a study of OX40 agonist ivuxolimab in advanced cancers. About the study: Two patients with cutaneous melanoma and one with hepatocellular carcinoma, three in total, showed partial responses.

The cohort excluded patients with autoimmune disease history or systemic immunosuppression. This table comes from immunoSEQ multiplex PCR, and its TCRdb copy is limited to in-frame clones, with some not included. In the table there are around 100,000 clones, less than 95% of which are singletons. The study's findings and limits: Antigen specificity remained undetermined for the expanded peripheral T cells.

This CDR3 region has 13 residues. The germline CDR1 and CDR2 sequences are KGHSH and LQKENI. Trimming stripped 8 bases from V and 0 bases from J, with 8 bases between. V and J are TRBV18 and TRBJ2-1, with a tentative D call TRBD2 (5 bases). This TCR was sampled from an adult with an advanced solid tumor such as melanoma, head and neck, liver or kidney cancer. The starting material was CD4+ or CD8+ T cells sorted from blood, obtained in a trial of the OX40 agonist ivuxolimab. The CDR3 is CASHRDSYNEQFF. CDR3 in DNA: TGTGCCAGCCACCGGGACTCCTACAATGAGCAGTTCTTC.